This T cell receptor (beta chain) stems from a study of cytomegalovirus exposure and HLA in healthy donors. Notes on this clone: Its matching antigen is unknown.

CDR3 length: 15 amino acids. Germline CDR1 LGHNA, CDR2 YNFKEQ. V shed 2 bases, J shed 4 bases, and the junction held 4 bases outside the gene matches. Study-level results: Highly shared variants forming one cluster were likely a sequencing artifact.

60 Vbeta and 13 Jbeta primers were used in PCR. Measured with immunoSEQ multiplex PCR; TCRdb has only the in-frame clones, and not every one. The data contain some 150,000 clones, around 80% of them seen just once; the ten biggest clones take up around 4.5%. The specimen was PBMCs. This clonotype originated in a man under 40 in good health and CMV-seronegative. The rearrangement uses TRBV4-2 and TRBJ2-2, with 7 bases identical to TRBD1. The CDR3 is CASSQSGTVTGELFF. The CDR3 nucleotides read TGTGCCAGCAGCCAATCCGGGACAGTCACCGGGGAGCTGTTTTTT.